This T cell receptor (beta chain) was captured in a study of T cell repertoires in cytomegalovirus infection. For the study at large: Both CMV infection and a matching HLA type were indicated by public TCR beta signatures.

TCRdb re-derived calls from the reads in MiXCR, one entry per CDR3 protein. The sample includes about 200,000 distinct CDR3 sequences, 7.5% to 10% of them seen just once. As for this clonotype: As yet, its antigen is unknown.

The length of the CDR3 is 17 residues. V lost 4 bases to trimming and J lost 4 bases; unmatched junction nucleotides: 12. CDR1 is LNHDA, CDR2 SQIVND, per germline (reference sequence). Study findings and constraints: The ex vivo response showed dominance by HLA-C-restricted CMV-specific TCR beta clonotypes.

Sample: PBMCs. The chain carries TRBV19 and TRBJ1-2; TRBD1 matches 10 bases. The sequence was collected from a human donor in good health (CMV status not recorded). Some clones in this sample may be carry-over from other donors' samples. CDR3 in amino acids: CASSTPRDRGRGYGYTF. For the CDR3, the DNA is TGTGCCAGTAGTACCCCCCGAGACAGGGGGCGGGGCTATGGCTACACCTTC.